This entry concerns a single T cell receptor beta chain. Its antigen remains unidentified. Germline lookup yields CDR1 MNHNS and CDR2 SASEGT. This CDR3 has 14 amino acids. The V gene lost 0 bases and the J gene lost 6 bases, with 11 bases spanning the gap. The sample belongs to a study of cytotoxic CD8 clonotypes in ibrutinib-treated CLL. Study-level information: Sequencing produced an average of about 280,000 productive templates and about 99,000 productive rearrangements per sample. Study outcomes and limitations: Clonality rose at ibrutinib response and fell back toward baseline at progression. Baseline-level clonality went beyond age-matched healthy donors and moved in step with circulating CD8+ T-cell counts.

Deep sequencing aimed at 1 in 200,000 to 1 in 1 million T cells' resolution. TCRdb's table, derived via immunoSEQ multiplex PCR, lists solely in-frame clones and lacks some. The sample has 120,000 to 150,000 clones; 70% to 85% are singletons. The receptor comes from a human donor with chronic lymphocytic leukemia. This chain uses TRBV6-1 with TRBJ1-2; D uncertain. This material consisted of PBMCs, taken after 12 months of ibrutinib treatment. The CDR3, as DNA: TGTGCCAGCAGTGAAGCGTTTTTTCCTGATGGCTACACCTTC. It translates to CASSEAFFPDGYTF.